The 6 T cell receptor beta chains below all came from one sample that was sequenced in a study of blood T cell repertoires in COVID-19. TCRdb's table, derived via immunoSEQ multiplex PCR, lists solely in-frame clones and lacks some. The sample lists about 280,000 clones; more than 80% were seen once. The sequencing input was PBMCs or T cells enriched from blood (not recorded which). Every receptor here comes from a woman in her 30s with acute COVID-19.

V and J are TRBV29-1 and TRBJ1-1; 8 bases match TRBD1. The CDR3 is 15 amino acids. Trimming removed 4 bases from V and 11 bases from J; junction bases left unmatched: 18. From germline, CDR1 is SQVTM and CDR2 ANQGSEA. The chain's CDR3 is CSVGEIQGVSRGAFF. In DNA form, the CDR3 reads TGCAGCGTTGGAGAGATACAGGGGGTCTCTCGCGGGGCTTTCTTT. Supplemented by reference TRBV29-1 and TRBJ1-1, the full variable domain reads SAVISQKPSRDICQRGTSLTIQCQVDSQVTMMFWYRQQPGQSLTLIATANQGSEATYESGFVIDKFPISRPNLTFSTLTVSNMSPEDSSIYLCSVGEIQGVSRGAFFGQGTRLTVV.

This sequence joins TRBV28 and TRBJ1-4, with TRBD1 matching over 7 bases. The CDR3 runs 14 residues. V lost 7 bases and J lost 8; bases outside the gene matches: 10. Looked up from germline, CDR1 is MDHEN and CDR2 is SYDVKM. The CDR3 region is CASTQGGTREKLFF. CDR3 in DNA: TGTGCCAGCACCCAGGGGGGTACAAGGGAAAAACTGTTTTTT.

V is TRBV27 and J is TRBJ2-2, with 10 bases that match TRBD1. This CDR3 has 15 residues. V dropped 3 bases and J dropped 8; count of bases not matched to a gene: 6. Germline V CDR1 and CDR2: MNHEY, SMNVEV (reference sequence). In DNA, the CDR3 is TGTGCCAGCAGTTTGGGGACAGGGGTGTCGGGGGAGCTGTTTTTT. As protein: CASSLGTGVSGELFF.

The CDR3 region is CASSVLSYNEQFF. The CDR3 region has the DNA TGTGCCAGCAGTGTATTGTCGTACAATGAGCAGTTCTTC. The chain carries TRBV2 and TRBJ2-1; D uncertain. CDR3 length: 13 residues. The germline V gene has CDR1 SNHLY and CDR2 FYNNEI. The V end was cut by 4 bases, the J end by 4 bases, with 8 bases between.

The chain is built from TRBV20-1 and TRBJ1-1; TRBD1 might be the D (5 bases). The CDR3 length is 14 residues. Germline CDR1 and CDR2: DFQATT and SNEGSKA (reference sequence). V was trimmed by 3 bases and J by 5 bases, leaving 16 bases between them. The CDR3 protein is CSASVLGGATEAFF. The CDR3 nucleotides are TGCAGTGCTAGTGTGTTAGGAGGGGCTACTGAAGCTTTCTTT.

Here the CDR3 reads CASSPSTGDYTEAFF. The CDR3, as DNA: TGTGCCAGCTCACCATCCACAGGAGACTACACTGAAGCTTTCTTT. The chain links TRBV18 to TRBJ1-1, with D perhaps TRBD1 (5 bases). Germline V gene sequence: CDR1 KGHSH, CDR2 LQKENI. The CDR3 totals 15 residues. V was clipped by 2 bases and J by 3 bases, with 13 bases between them.